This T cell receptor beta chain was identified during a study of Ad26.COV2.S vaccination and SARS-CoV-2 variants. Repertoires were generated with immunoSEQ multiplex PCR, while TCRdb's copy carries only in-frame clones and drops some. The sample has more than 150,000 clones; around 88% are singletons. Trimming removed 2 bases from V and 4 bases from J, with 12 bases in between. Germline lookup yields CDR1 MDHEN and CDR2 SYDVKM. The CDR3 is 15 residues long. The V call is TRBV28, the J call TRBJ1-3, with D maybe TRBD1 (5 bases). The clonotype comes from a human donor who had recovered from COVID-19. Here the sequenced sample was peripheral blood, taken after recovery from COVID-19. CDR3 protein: CASSLRQKLGNTIYF. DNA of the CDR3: TGTGCCAGCAGTTTAAGACAGAAATTGGGAAACACCATATATTTT.